This TCR beta chain emerged from a study of blood T cells in healthy people across ages. Broader study findings: PBMCs were not sorted, which prevented a conclusive comparison of naive versus antigen-experienced cells.

Sample-barcoded 5' priming and a J-beta primer mix drove a second PCR of roughly 7 to 11 cycles. Template switching added a 12-random-nucleotide identifier to every cDNA molecule. TCRdb passed the 5' RACE reads through MiXCR, listing each CDR3 protein once. The profile shows fewer than 2,000,000 distinct CDR3 sequences, about 35% of them singletons. Approximately 9.6 milliliters of peripheral blood were drawn from each donor into EDTA-treated tubes. The table lists this clonotype with a few counts. No antigen is known for it. Germline V gene sequence: CDR1 MNHEY, CDR2 SVGAGI. The CDR3 contains 15 residues. Trimming pared 0 bases from V and 4 bases from J, leaving 12 bases between.

The sample taken for sequencing was blood. This TCR derives from a woman younger than 45 in good health. The chain recombines TRBV6-5 with TRBJ2-5; D may be TRBD1 (6 bases). CDR3: CASSYSPGDRETQYF. CDR3 in DNA: TGTGCCAGCAGTTACTCCCCAGGGGATAGAGAGACCCAGTACTTC.